This T cell receptor (beta chain) was documented in a study of early T cells in non-severe SARS-CoV-2 infection. Background on the study: Sequenced material consisted of bulk RNA (from unsorted whole blood), and chains were unpaired. Study-level results: CD4 and private specificities were missed by VDJdb matching, which favored anti-spike CD8 responses.

The library protocol tagged individual cDNA molecules with unique molecular identifiers. Each CDR3 protein is one row after TCRdb ran MiXCR on the 5' RACE reads. There are approximately 73,000 distinct CDR3 sequences in the sample; roughly 13% occur only once, and approximately 1.1% lies in the top ten. A remark on this clonotype: The antigen is not known.

The CDR3 is made up of 12 amino acids. The V gene lost 1 base and the J gene lost 6 bases, with 7 bases spanning the gap. Germline CDR1 and CDR2: GTSNPN and SVGIG (reference sequence). The rearrangement joins TRBV30 to TRBJ2-1; TRBD1 is a possible D gene (6 bases). Sequencing used whole blood. The receptor comes from an adult who was a healthcare worker with PCR-confirmed SARS-CoV-2 infection or an uninfected control (not recorded which). CDR3 amino acids: CAWSGGGNEQFF. The DNA of the CDR3 is TGTGCCTGGAGTGGAGGGGGCAATGAGCAGTTCTTC.